The entry below gives a single T cell receptor (beta chain) sequence along with its context. Its antigen is unidentified. A junction boundary mismatches the germline segment, possibly from a read error. This specimen comes from a study of cytomegalovirus exposure and HLA in healthy donors. The study's findings and limits: In an earlier analysis, productive rearrangement rates for most beta V segments clustered near 87% or 30%.

From germline, CDR1 is KGHSH and CDR2 LQKENI. The CDR3 has 15 residues. The study ran its PCR with 60 Vbeta and 13 Jbeta primers. Measured with immunoSEQ multiplex PCR; TCRdb has only the in-frame clones, and not every one. The sample holds around 200,000 clones, around four fifths seen once. This chain uses TRBV18 with TRBJ2-7; 9 positions agree with TRBD1. The source is a woman in her forties or fifties in good health and CMV-seropositive. Sequenced sample: PBMCs. In DNA, the CDR3 is TGTGCCAGCACACCATTTACAGGGGGCCCCTACGAGCAGTACTTC. As protein: CASTPFTGGPYEQYF.